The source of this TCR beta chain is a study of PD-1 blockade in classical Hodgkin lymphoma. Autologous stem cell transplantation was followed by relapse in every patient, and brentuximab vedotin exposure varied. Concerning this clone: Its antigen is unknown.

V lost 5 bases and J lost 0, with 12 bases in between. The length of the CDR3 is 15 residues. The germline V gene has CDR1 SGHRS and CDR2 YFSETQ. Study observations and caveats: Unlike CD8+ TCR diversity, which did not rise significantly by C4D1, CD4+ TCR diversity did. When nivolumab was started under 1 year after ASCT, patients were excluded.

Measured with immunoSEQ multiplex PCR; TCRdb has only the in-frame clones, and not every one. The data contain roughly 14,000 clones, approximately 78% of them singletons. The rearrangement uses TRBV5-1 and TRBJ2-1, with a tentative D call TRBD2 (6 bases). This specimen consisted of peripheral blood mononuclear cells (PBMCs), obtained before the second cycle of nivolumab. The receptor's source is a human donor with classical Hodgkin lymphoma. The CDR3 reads CASSPDGSSYNEQFF. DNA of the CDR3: TGCGCCAGCAGTCCGGACGGGAGCTCCTACAATGAGCAGTTCTTC.